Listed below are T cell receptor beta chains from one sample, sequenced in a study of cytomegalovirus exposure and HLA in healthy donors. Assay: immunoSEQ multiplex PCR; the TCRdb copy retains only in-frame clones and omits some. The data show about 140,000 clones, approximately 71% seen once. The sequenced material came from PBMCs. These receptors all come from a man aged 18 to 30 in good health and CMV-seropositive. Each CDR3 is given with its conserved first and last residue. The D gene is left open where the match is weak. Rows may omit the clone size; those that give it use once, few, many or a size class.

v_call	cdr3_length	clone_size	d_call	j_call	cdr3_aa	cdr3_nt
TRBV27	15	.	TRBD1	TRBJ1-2	CASSRTGGGSYGYTF	TGTGCCAGCAGTCGAACAGGGGGGGGTAGCTATGGCTACACCTTC
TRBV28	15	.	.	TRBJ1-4	CASSPDRRLNEKLFF	TGTGCCAGCAGTCCAGACAGGAGGTTGAATGAAAAACTGTTTTTT
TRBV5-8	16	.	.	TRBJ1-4	CASSPGRGATNEKLFF	TGTGCCAGCAGCCCCGGGAGGGGCGCAACTAATGAAAAACTGTTTTTT
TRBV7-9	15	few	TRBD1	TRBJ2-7	CASSADRGSSYEQYF	TGTGCCAGCAGCGCCGACAGGGGATCCTCCTACGAGCAGTACTTC
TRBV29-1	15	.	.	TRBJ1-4	CSVEDLSEEDEKLFF	TGCAGCGTTGAAGATCTTTCCGAGGAGGATGAAAAACTGTTTTTT
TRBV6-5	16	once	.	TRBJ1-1	CASSWGERMGKSEAFF	TGTGCCAGCAGTTGGGGGGAACGGATGGGGAAGAGTGAAGCTTTCTTT
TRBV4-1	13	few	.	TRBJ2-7	CASSQDRGIRQYF	TGCGCCAGCAGCCAAGATCGGGGAATTCGACAGTACTTC
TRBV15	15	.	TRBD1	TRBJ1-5	CATSRGGTGDQPQHF	TGTGCCACCAGCAGAGGTGGGACAGGGGATCAGCCCCAGCATTTT
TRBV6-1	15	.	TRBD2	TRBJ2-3	CASSALAGFTDTQYF	TGTGCCAGCAGTGCACTAGCGGGGTTCACAGATACGCAGTATTTT
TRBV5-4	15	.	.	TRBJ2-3	CASSLFFPESDTQYF	TGTGCCAGCAGCTTGTTTTTTCCAGAATCAGATACGCAGTATTTT
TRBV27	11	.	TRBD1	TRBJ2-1	CASRGDSEQFF	TGTGCCAGCAGGGGGGACAGTGAGCAGTTCTTC
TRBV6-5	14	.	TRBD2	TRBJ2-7	CASSLSGSRYEQYF	TGTGCCAGCAGTCTTAGCGGGAGTCGCTACGAGCAGTACTTC
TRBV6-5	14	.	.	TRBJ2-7	CASNYSGRSYEQYF	TGTGCCAGCAATTACTCGGGCCGATCCTACGAGCAGTACTTC
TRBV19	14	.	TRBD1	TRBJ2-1	CASRIGTGRGEQFF	TGTGCCAGTAGGATAGGGACAGGTAGGGGGGAGCAGTTCTTC
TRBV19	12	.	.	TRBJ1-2	CASRIADYGYTF	TGTGCCAGTAGAATCGCAGACTATGGCTACACCTTC
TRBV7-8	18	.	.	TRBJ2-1	CASSLYSLGLANHNEQFF	TGTGCCAGCAGCTTATACTCCCTCGGGCTAGCTAACCACAATGAGCAGTTCTTC
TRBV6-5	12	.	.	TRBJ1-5	CASSETGWPQHF	TGTGCCAGCAGTGAAACAGGGTGGCCCCAGCATTTT
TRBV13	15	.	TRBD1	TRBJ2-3	CASSFNRGMVDTQYF	TGTGCCAGCAGTTTTAACAGGGGTATGGTAGATACGCAGTATTTT
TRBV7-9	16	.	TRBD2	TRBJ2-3	CASSQLAGYSTDTQYF	TGTGCCAGCAGCCAATTAGCGGGATATTCCACAGATACGCAGTATTTT
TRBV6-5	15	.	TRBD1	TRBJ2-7	CASSPDRGPAYEQYF	TGTGCCAGCAGTCCGGACAGGGGGCCAGCCTACGAGCAGTACTTC
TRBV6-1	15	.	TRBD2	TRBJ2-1	CASIRRTSGGNEQFF	TGTGCCAGCATAAGGAGGACTAGCGGGGGCAATGAGCAGTTCTTC
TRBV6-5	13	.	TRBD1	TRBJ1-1	CASSWDREGEAFF	TGTGCCAGCAGTTGGGACAGGGAAGGTGAAGCTTTCTTT
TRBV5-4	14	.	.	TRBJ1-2	CASSAGGQGGGYTF	TGTGCCAGCAGCGCCGGGGGGCAGGGAGGAGGCTACACCTTC
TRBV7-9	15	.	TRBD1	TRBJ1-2	CASSFGQGVSYGYTF	TGTGCCAGCAGCTTCGGACAGGGAGTTTCCTATGGCTACACCTTC
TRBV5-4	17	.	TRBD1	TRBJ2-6	CASSLYRGFSGANVLTF	TGTGCCAGCAGCTTGTACAGGGGATTCTCTGGGGCCAACGTCCTGACTTTC
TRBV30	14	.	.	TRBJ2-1	CAWSPPYGGGEQFF	TGTGCCTGGAGTCCCCCCTATGGGGGCGGAGAGCAGTTCTTC
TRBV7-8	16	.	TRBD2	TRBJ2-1	CASSLALAGGNNEQFF	TGTGCCAGCAGCTTAGCCCTAGCGGGAGGGAACAATGAGCAGTTCTTC
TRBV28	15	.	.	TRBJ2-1	CASSLYRSSYNEQFF	TGTGCCAGCAGTTTATACAGAAGCTCCTACAATGAGCAGTTCTTC
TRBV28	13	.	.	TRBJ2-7	CASSFGAFYEQYF	TGTGCCAGCAGTTTTGGGGCTTTCTACGAGCAGTACTTC
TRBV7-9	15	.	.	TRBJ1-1	CASSLPRTSNTEAFF	TGTGCCAGCAGCCTGCCTCGGACATCGAACACTGAAGCTTTCTTT
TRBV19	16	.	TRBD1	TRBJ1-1	CASSIKYGQGGTEAFF	TGTGCCAGTAGTATAAAGTATGGACAGGGGGGAACTGAAGCTTTCTTT
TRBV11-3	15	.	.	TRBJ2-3	CASSLSSGSTDTQYF	TGTGCCAGCAGCTTAAGTAGCGGCAGCACAGATACGCAGTATTTT
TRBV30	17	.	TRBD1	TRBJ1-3	CAWSMPTGRFKGNTIYF	TGTGCCTGGAGTATGCCGACAGGGCGATTTAAGGGGAACACCATATATTTT
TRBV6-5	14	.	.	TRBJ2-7	CASSAGGFSYEQYF	TGTGCCAGCAGTGCTGGGGGCTTCTCCTACGAGCAGTACTTC
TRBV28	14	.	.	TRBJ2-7	CASADLLALYEQYF	TGTGCCAGCGCGGATCTCCTGGCCCTATACGAGCAGTACTTC
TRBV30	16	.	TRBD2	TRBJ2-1	CAWSPPTAGGSNEQFF	TGTGCCTGGAGTCCTCCGACAGCGGGAGGGTCCAATGAGCAGTTCTTC
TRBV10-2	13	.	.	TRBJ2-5	CASSASSRETQYF	TGCGCCAGCAGTGCCTCTAGTCGGGAGACCCAGTACTTC
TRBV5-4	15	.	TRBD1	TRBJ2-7	CASSLVGQGPYEQYF	TGTGCCAGCAGCTTGGTGGGACAGGGCCCCTACGAGCAGTACTTC
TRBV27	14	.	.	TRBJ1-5	CASSLVRGNQPQHF	TGTGCCAGCAGTTTAGTCCGGGGCAATCAGCCCCAGCATTTT
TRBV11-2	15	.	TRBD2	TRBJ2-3	CASSLSGSKADTQYF	TGTGCCAGCAGCCTTAGCGGGAGCAAGGCAGATACGCAGTATTTT
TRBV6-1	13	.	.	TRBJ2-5	CASSETRRETQYF	TGTGCCAGCAGCGAGACTAGACGGGAGACCCAGTACTTC
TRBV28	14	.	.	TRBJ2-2	CASSLFRATGELFF	TGTGCCAGCAGTTTATTCAGGGCCACCGGGGAGCTGTTTTTT
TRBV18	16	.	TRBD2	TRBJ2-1	CASSPLGTSGGNEQFF	TGTGCCAGCTCACCCTTAGGGACTAGCGGGGGGAATGAGCAGTTCTTC
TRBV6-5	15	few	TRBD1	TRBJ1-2	CASSYSRQGANGYTF	TGTGCCAGCAGTTACTCGAGACAGGGGGCCAATGGCTACACCTTC
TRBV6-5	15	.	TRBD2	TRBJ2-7	CASRILAGAVGEQYF	TGTGCCAGCAGGATACTAGCGGGAGCGGTGGGAGAGCAGTACTTC
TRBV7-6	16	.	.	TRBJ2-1	CASSAGPGWSYNEQFF	TGTGCCAGCAGCGCAGGCCCGGGGTGGTCCTACAATGAGCAGTTCTTC
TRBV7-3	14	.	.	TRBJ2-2	CASSSYRNTGELFF	TGTGCCAGCAGCTCCTACAGGAACACCGGGGAGCTGTTTTTT
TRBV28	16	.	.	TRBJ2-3	CASTSWDLTGADTQYF	TGTGCCAGCACCTCATGGGACCTGACGGGGGCAGATACGCAGTATTTT
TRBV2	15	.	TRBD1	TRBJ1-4	CASSKDRRLNEKLFF	TGTGCCAGCAGTAAGGACAGGCGGTTGAATGAAAAACTGTTTTTT
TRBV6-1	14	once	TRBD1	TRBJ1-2	CASSATGTGYGYTF	TGTGCCAGCAGTGCCACCGGGACAGGGTACGGCTACACCTTC
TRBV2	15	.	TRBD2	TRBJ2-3	CASSDLAGLTDTQYF	TGTGCCAGCAGTGACCTAGCGGGGCTCACAGATACGCAGTATTTT
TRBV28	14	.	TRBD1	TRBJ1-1	CASKDRVTNTEAFF	TGTGCCAGCAAAGACAGGGTTACGAACACTGAAGCTTTCTTT
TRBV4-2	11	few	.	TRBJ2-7	CASSQDRVQYF	TGTGCCAGCAGCCAAGATCGAGTTCAGTACTTC